The source of this T cell receptor beta chain is a study of cytomegalovirus exposure and HLA in healthy donors. The PCR contained 60 Vbeta and 13 Jbeta primers. The protocol was immunoSEQ multiplex PCR, while the TCRdb copy is restricted to in-frame clones and leaves out a portion. The data contain roughly 110,000 clones, more than 70% of them singletons. V was shortened by 1 base and J by 6 bases, with 13 bases between the two germline ends. Germline values: CDR1 SGDLS, CDR2 YYNGEE. The CDR3 length is 15 residues. The V call is TRBV9, the J call TRBJ2-2, with D tentatively TRBD2 (6 bases). Sequenced: PBMCs. The TCR comes from a man under 40 in good health and CMV-seronegative. The CDR3 region is CASSVNKGGPGELFF. Here the CDR3 DNA reads TGTGCCAGCAGCGTAAATAAAGGAGGGCCCGGGGAGCTGTTTTTT.